Below, 7 T cell receptor beta chains from the same sample are listed, as sequenced in a study of control samples from healthy donors and cancer patients. Measured with immunoSEQ multiplex PCR; TCRdb has only the in-frame clones, and not every one. The table shows about 100,000 clones, with roughly 84% occurring only once. The specimen was blood. These receptor sequences come from a woman between 45 and 60 years old in good health.

There are a few counts of this clone. The chain employs TRBV6-5 and TRBJ1-6; TRBD1 matches at 8 bases. The V gene end was trimmed by 0 bases and the J gene end by 10 bases; junction bases not matched to a gene: 5. The CDR3 runs to 15 residues. Germline V gene lookup returns CDR1 MNHEY and CDR2 SVGAGI. This CDR3 is CASSYSGTGGSPLHF. CDR3 DNA: TGTGCCAGCAGTTACTCGGGGACAGGTGGATCACCCCTCCACTTT.

This chain connects TRBV5-1 to TRBJ1-6; D is undetermined. Germline V gives CDR1 SGHRS, CDR2 YFSETQ. The V end lost 0 bases, the J end lost 7 bases, and 11 bases lay between the germline ends. The CDR3 covers 15 residues. CDR3 sequence reads: CASSLVGEGNSPLHF. The CDR3 nucleotides are TGCGCCAGCAGCTTGGTTGGGGAAGGGAATTCACCCCTCCACTTT. Drawing the rest from reference TRBV5-1 and TRBJ1-6, the complete variable domain is KAGVTQTPRYLIKTRGQQVTLSCSPISGHRSVSWYQQTPGQGLQFLFEYFSETQRNKGNFPGRFSGRQFSNSRSEMNVSTLELGDSALYLCASSLVGEGNSPLHFGNGTRLTVT.

The V and J genes are TRBV29-1 and TRBJ2-3; the match to TRBD2 covers 8 bases. V lost 7 bases and J lost 7; bases outside the gene matches: 7. Germline assignment: CDR1 SQVTM and CDR2 ANQGSEA. The length of the CDR3 is 12 residues. The CDR3: CSADLSGNTQYF. The DNA of the CDR3 is TGCAGCGCTGACCTTAGCGGGAATACGCAGTATTTT.

This chain uses TRBV5-6 with TRBJ2-7; TRBD1 agrees at 12 bases. The CDR3 runs 15 residues. Germline V gene data show CDR1 as SGHDT and CDR2 as YYEEEE. Trimming at V came to 3 bases and at J to 5 bases, leaving 6 bases not matched to a gene. The CDR3 bases are TGTGCCAGCAGCTCGGCCGGGACAGGGGGCAACGAGCAGTACGTC. It specifies CASSSAGTGGNEQYV.

V gene TRBV27 combines with J gene TRBJ2-4; 7 bases fit TRBD1. J gave up 1 base and V 6 bases, and 6 bases lay outside the gene matches. Germline V lookup: CDR1 MNHEY, CDR2 SMNVEV (reference sequence). The CDR3 covers 15 residues. CDR3 protein: CASSPDRDAKNIQYF. CDR3 DNA: TGTGCCAGCAGCCCTGACAGGGATGCCAAAAACATTCAGTACTTC.

This chain joins TRBV20-1 and TRBJ1-4; D is unclear. V shed 6 bases and J shed 10 bases, with 12 bases lying between them. Germline V gene data show CDR1 as DFQATT and CDR2 as SNEGSKA (reference sequence). The CDR3 covers 11 residues. The CDR3 DNA reads as TGCAGTGCCCCCGGGAGAGGAAAACTGTTTTTT. The encoded protein is CSAPGRGKLFF.

The genes are TRBV5-7 and TRBJ2-2, with 11 bases aligning to TRBD2. TRBV5-7 is recorded as an ORF, its role being uncertain. V shed 4 bases, J shed 6 bases, and the junction held 11 bases outside the gene matches. The CDR3 extends over 17 amino acids. The DNA for the CDR3 is TGTGCCAGCAGCCCGGTAGGGATAGCGGGAGGGCCCGGGGAGCTGTTTTTT. This sequence encodes CASSPVGIAGGPGELFF.